This TCR beta chain was profiled in a study of CXCR3-negative and CXCR3-positive naive CD8 T cells (dated by TCRdb to the late 2010s). For context, the study as a whole: In total, around 140 million TRB reads were obtained, or roughly 1.5 +/- 0.3 million reads per library. Diversity and physicochemical repertoire analyses were performed on some 10 donors pooled from two independent experiments. For the TRBV-TRBJ cluster analysis, the naive subsets came from 5 or 6 donors, while the memory cells came from 3 donors.

Comments on this clonotype: It lacks a known antigen.

Broad study findings and their caveats: Because surface CD5, which is linked to self-reactivity in mice, was comparable between the naive subsets, TCR interaction strength was also inferred from TRB CDR3 physicochemical properties. Freshly isolated PBMCs were used for most assays because CXCR3 expression went down partially after cryopreservation. Within the same donor, TRBV-TRBJ usage looked similar between naive CXCR3-negative and CXCR3-positive cells, but memory cells had distinct patterns. Comparably high repertoire diversity was found in both naive subsets, whereas much lower repertoire diversity was found in memory CD8+ T cells. TRB CDR3s from CXCR3-positive naive cells showed higher hydrophobicity (lower Kidera factor 4), lower energy, and higher strength and volume indices than CXCR3-negative naive cells.

For every CD8+ T cell subset, approximately 300,000 cells were flow-sorted straight into RLT lysis buffer, and each subset was sorted in triplicate. To exclude memory contaminants, naive CD8+ T cells were stringently defined as CD45RO-CCR7+CD27+CD95-. Peripheral blood mononuclear cells were isolated from buffy coats by standard density gradient centrifugation. Naive CXCR3-negative and CXCR3-positive CD8+ T cells were flow-sorted using a FACSAria III. Total RNA was extracted from sorted cells using an RNeasy Mini Kit. Per the germline V gene (reference sequence), GTSNPN is the CDR1 and SVGIG is the CDR2. The CDR3 runs 13 residues from the cysteine to the phenylalanine. No DNA was logged. The listed sequencing device is NextSeq 550. The Human TCR Profiling Kit (MiLaboratory) was used to make UMI-labeled 5' RACE TRB cDNA libraries. The full amount of extracted RNA was used for cDNA synthesis, and the full amount of resulting cDNA was used for PCR amplification. Libraries were prepared in parallel with an identical number of PCR cycles. The authors processed their data as follows. About 57,000 +/- 9,900 unique UMI-labeled TRB cDNA molecules per library were extracted with MIGEC and MiXCR, with at least two reads per UMI required. On average, each library contained approximately 40,000 +/- 10,000 functional in-frame TRB CDR3 nucleotide clonotypes without stop codons. After downsampling to 5000 UMI-labeled TRB molecules per sample, diversity metrics such as normalized Shannon-Wiener and Chao1 were calculated in VDJtools. For the central five CDR3 residues, VDJtools calculated physicochemical properties weighted by clonotype size, namely interaction energy, strength, volume and Kidera factor 4. After the reads were reprocessed by TCRdb, one entry was made per CDR3 protein sequence, with no DNA. The V and J calls shown here were made by TCRdb, not taken from the authors' results. The sample table records roughly 140,000 distinct CDR3 sequences. The top ten hold around 0.28% of the sample.

The chain was built from TRBV30 and TRBJ1-1; the TRBD1 assignment by TCRdb is unverifiable without DNA. Sequencing was carried out using naive CXCR3+ CD8+ T cells from blood. The cell subset or site label on this specimen signifies: CD45RO-CCR7+CD27+CD95- naive CD8+ T cells expressing CXCR3 (TNR3+). This receptor was identified in a human donor in good health. Some clones in this sample may be carry-over from other donors' samples. The CDR3 protein: CAWSADGRSEAFF.